Below, one T cell receptor (beta chain) is given with its context. Antigen specificity is unknown. Germline assignment: CDR1 SNHLY and CDR2 FYNNEI. Trimming removed 7 bases at V and 7 bases at J, with 14 bases between. The length of the CDR3 is 13 residues. These data are taken from a study of cytomegalovirus exposure and HLA in healthy donors. Primers: 60 Vbeta forward and 13 Jbeta reverse. The data were produced by immunoSEQ multiplex PCR, yet TCRdb's version contains in-frame clones alone and is incomplete. The sample contains about 130,000 clones, roughly 80% of which appear only once. Study-wide points: HLA allele associations emerged for 15,000 to 20,000 TCR beta sequences in a later analysis, at 0.05 false discovery rate. There were a few CMV-associated chains whose specificity for CMV antigens was confirmed in vitro. The study designated 150 or so TCR beta chains cytomegalovirus-associated. Follow-up analysis seemed to connect common viral pathogens with several of the most significant clusters identified.

The sequence was collected from a man aged 25 to 40 in good health and CMV-seronegative. Sequenced input: PBMCs. This rearrangement joins TRBV2 to TRBJ1-5; D not resolved. The CDR3 is CASTLDRSQPQHF. The CDR3 nucleotides read TGTGCCAGCACCCTAGACCGGAGCCAGCCCCAGCATTTT.